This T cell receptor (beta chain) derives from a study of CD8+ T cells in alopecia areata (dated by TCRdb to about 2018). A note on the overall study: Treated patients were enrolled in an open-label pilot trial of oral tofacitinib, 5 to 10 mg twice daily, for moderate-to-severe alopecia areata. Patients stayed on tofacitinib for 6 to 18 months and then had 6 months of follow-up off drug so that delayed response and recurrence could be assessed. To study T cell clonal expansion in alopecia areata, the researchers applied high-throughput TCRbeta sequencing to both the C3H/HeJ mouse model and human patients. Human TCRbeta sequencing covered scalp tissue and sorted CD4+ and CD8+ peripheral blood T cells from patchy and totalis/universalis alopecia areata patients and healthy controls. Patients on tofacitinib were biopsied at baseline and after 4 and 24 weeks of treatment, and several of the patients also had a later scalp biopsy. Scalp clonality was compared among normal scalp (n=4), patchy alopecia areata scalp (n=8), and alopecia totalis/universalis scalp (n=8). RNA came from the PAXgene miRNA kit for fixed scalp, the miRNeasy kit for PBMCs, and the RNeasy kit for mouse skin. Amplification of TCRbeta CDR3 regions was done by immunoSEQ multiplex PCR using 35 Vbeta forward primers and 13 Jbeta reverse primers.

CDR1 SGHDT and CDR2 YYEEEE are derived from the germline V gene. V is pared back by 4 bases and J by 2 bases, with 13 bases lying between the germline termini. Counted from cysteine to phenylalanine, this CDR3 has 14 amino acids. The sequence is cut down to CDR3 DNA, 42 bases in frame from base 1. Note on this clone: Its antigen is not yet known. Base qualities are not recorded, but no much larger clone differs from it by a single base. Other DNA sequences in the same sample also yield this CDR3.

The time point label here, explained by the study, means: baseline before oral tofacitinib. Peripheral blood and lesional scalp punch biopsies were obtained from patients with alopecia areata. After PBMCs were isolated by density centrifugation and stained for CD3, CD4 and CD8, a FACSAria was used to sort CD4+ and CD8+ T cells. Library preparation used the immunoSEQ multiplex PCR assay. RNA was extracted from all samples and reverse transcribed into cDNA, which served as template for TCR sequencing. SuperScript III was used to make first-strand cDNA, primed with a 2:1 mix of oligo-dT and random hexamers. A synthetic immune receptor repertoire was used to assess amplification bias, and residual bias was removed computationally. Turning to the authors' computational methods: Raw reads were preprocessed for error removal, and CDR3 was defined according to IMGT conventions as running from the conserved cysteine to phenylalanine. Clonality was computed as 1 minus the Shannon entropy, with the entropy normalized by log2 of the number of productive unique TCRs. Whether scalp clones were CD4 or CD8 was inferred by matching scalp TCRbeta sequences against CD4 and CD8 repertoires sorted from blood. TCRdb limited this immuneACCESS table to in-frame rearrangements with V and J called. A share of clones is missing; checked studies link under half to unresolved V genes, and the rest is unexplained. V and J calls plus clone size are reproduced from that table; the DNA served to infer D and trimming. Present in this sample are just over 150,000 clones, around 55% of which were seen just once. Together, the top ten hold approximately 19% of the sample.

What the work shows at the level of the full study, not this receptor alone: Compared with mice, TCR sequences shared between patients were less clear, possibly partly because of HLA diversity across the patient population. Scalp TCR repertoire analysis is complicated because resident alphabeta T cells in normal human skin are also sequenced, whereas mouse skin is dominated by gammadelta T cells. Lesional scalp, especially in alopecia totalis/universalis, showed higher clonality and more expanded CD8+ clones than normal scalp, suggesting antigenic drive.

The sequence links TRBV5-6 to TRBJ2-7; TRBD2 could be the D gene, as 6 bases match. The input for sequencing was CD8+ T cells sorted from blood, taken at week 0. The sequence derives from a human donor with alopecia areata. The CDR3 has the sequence CASSPGTGTYEQYF. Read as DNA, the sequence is TGTGCCAGCAGCCCAGGGACTGGGACCTACGAGCAGTACTTC. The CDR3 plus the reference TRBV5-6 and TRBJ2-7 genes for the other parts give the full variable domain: DAGVTQSPTHLIKTRGQQVTLRCSPKSGHDTVSWYQQALGQGPQFIFQYYEEEERQRGNFPDRFSGHQFPNYSSELNVNALLLGDSALYLCASSPGTGTYEQYFGPGTRLTVT.